These T cell receptor beta chains were read from a single sample in a study of Graves' ophthalmopathy and Graves' hyperthyroidism. MiXCR was run by TCRdb on the multiplex PCR reads, yielding one entry per CDR3 protein. The table lists 400,000 to 450,000 distinct CDR3 sequences, approximately 21% of them singletons. Specimen: peripheral blood. These TCRs come from a woman between 18 and 29 years old with stable Graves' hyperthyroidism. Both conserved end residues are part of each CDR3. Fields, in order: CDR3 DNA, CDR3 protein, J gene, D gene, V gene, clone size. A D gene is named only where the DNA matches it firmly. Not all rows give a size; the values are once, few, many and, for expanded clones, a class.

CDR3 DNA: TGTGCCAGCAGTTTAGCGTCTCTAGCGGGAGAAAGAAAGACCCAGTACTTC
CDR3 protein: CASSLASLAGERKTQYF
J gene: TRBJ2-5
D gene: TRBD2
V gene: TRBV12-3/TRBV12-4
clone size: many

CDR3 DNA: TGTGCCAGCAGTTTTGCCCCGGGACAGGAAAATGGCTACACCTTC
CDR3 protein: CASSFAPGQENGYTF
J gene: TRBJ1-2
D gene: TRBD1
V gene: TRBV27
clone size: NA

CDR3 DNA: TGCGCCAGCAGCTTGAGCCCCCCGAGGGGCGCGGGAAACATTAAGTACTTC
CDR3 protein: CASSLSPPRGAGNIKYF
J gene: TRBJ2-4
D gene: NA
V gene: TRBV5-1
clone size: many

CDR3 DNA: TGTGCCACCAGTGATTCCAGGGGCAGGGGAGCTTTCTTT
CDR3 protein: CATSDSRGRGAFF
J gene: TRBJ1-1
D gene: NA
V gene: TRBV24-1
clone size: many

CDR3 DNA: TGTGCCAGCAGTGAACAGGGTTCCAATCAGCCCCAGCATTTT
CDR3 protein: CASSEQGSNQPQHF
J gene: TRBJ1-5
D gene: NA
V gene: TRBV2
clone size: many

CDR3 DNA: TGTGCCAGCAGCTTACGAAAACAGGGACTTAATTCACCCCTCCACTTT
CDR3 protein: CASSLRKQGLNSPLHF
J gene: TRBJ1-6
D gene: NA
V gene: TRBV11-2
clone size: NA

CDR3 DNA: TGTGCCAGCAGCTTCCTCGGGGACCTCTATGGCTACACCTTC
CDR3 protein: CASSFLGDLYGYTF
J gene: TRBJ1-2
D gene: NA
V gene: TRBV7-2
clone size: NA

CDR3 DNA: TGTGCCAGCAGTCCCAAACTGCAGGGGGCGATGGGTGATGGCTACACCTTC
CDR3 protein: CASSPKLQGAMGDGYTF
J gene: TRBJ1-2
D gene: TRBD1
V gene: TRBV6-4
clone size: many

CDR3 DNA: TGTGCCAGCGGGAACAGCGAGACCTACGAGCAGTACTTC
CDR3 protein: CASGNSETYEQYF
J gene: TRBJ2-7
D gene: NA
V gene: TRBV11-2
clone size: many

CDR3 DNA: TGTGCCAGCAGTTTGGGACTTAGGAGTTACGAGCAGTACTTC
CDR3 protein: CASSLGLRSYEQYF
J gene: TRBJ2-7
D gene: NA
V gene: TRBV28
clone size: many

CDR3 DNA: TGTGCCAGCAGTCAGGGACGCCAAGAGACCCAGTACTTC
CDR3 protein: CASSQGRQETQYF
J gene: TRBJ2-5
D gene: NA
V gene: TRBV27
clone size: many

CDR3 DNA: TGTGCCAGCAGTTTATTGGGGGACAGGGTATCGAGGAACACTGAAGCTTTCTTT
CDR3 protein: CASSLLGDRVSRNTEAFF
J gene: TRBJ1-1
D gene: TRBD1
V gene: TRBV28
clone size: NA

CDR3 DNA: TGTGCCAGCAGGCCCCCAGGGTCCACCTACGAGCAGTACTTC
CDR3 protein: CASRPPGSTYEQYF
J gene: TRBJ2-7
D gene: NA
V gene: TRBV7-9
clone size: many

CDR3 DNA: TGCAGTGCTAGGAAGGCTAGCGGGAACCAAGAGACCCAGTACTTC
CDR3 protein: CSARKASGNQETQYF
J gene: TRBJ2-5
D gene: TRBD2
V gene: TRBV20-1
clone size: many

CDR3 DNA: TGCAGTGCTAGTTTGGCAAAAGCTAACTATGGCTACACCTTC
CDR3 protein: CSASLAKANYGYTF
J gene: TRBJ1-2
D gene: NA
V gene: TRBV20-1
clone size: many

CDR3 DNA: TGCAGTGCGGAACACCAAGATGTAACCTACGAGCAGTACTTC
CDR3 protein: CSAEHQDVTYEQYF
J gene: TRBJ2-7
D gene: NA
V gene: TRBV29-1
clone size: NA

CDR3 DNA: TGTGCCAGCAGGACACCGGCGACCGCTATTAACTATGGCTACACCTTC
CDR3 protein: CASRTPATAINYGYTF
J gene: TRBJ1-2
D gene: NA
V gene: TRBV28
clone size: NA

CDR3 DNA: TGTGCCACCACCGGGACAGGCGAAACCGGGGAGCTGTTTTTT
CDR3 protein: CATTGTGETGELFF
J gene: TRBJ2-2
D gene: TRBD1
V gene: TRBV6-1
clone size: many

CDR3 DNA: TGCAGCGTCACTCTCCTTCTTAGCACAGATACGCAGTATTTT
CDR3 protein: CSVTLLLSTDTQYF
J gene: TRBJ2-3
D gene: NA
V gene: TRBV29-1
clone size: few

CDR3 DNA: TGTGCCAGTAGGCACTTTGCGGGGGCGCTAAGGAACACTGAAGCTTTCTTT
CDR3 protein: CASRHFAGALRNTEAFF
J gene: TRBJ1-1
D gene: NA
V gene: TRBV19
clone size: NA

CDR3 DNA: TGCGCCAGCAGCTCCCGGACAGGGGGCCCCTATGGCTACACCTTC
CDR3 protein: CASSSRTGGPYGYTF
J gene: TRBJ1-2
D gene: TRBD1
V gene: TRBV5-1
clone size: many

CDR3 DNA: TGTGCCAGCACAGGGCCCGGGACTGAAGCTTTCTTT
CDR3 protein: CASTGPGTEAFF
J gene: TRBJ1-1
D gene: NA
V gene: TRBV28
clone size: many

CDR3 DNA: TGTGCCAGCAGCCCTCCGGGGGCGGGGGCCCTGGGGGAGACCCAGTACTTC
CDR3 protein: CASSPPGAGALGETQYF
J gene: TRBJ2-5
D gene: NA
V gene: TRBV7-8
clone size: many

CDR3 DNA: TGTGCCAGCAGCTTATCCGTCCTACTAGCGGGAAGAAGGGAGACCCAGTACTTC
CDR3 protein: CASSLSVLLAGRRETQYF
J gene: TRBJ2-5
D gene: TRBD2
V gene: TRBV11-2
clone size: many

CDR3 DNA: TGTGCTAGCAGCTTCACAGACGGGGAGACCCAGTACTTC
CDR3 protein: CASSFTDGETQYF
J gene: TRBJ2-5
D gene: NA
V gene: TRBV7-7
clone size: many

CDR3 DNA: TGCAGCGTGACGGGGACTGAGGAGACCCAGTACTTC
CDR3 protein: CSVTGTEETQYF
J gene: TRBJ2-5
D gene: NA
V gene: TRBV29-1
clone size: many

CDR3 DNA: TGTGCCAGCAGACAGGTCCTTAGCTCCTACGAGCAGTACTTC
CDR3 protein: CASRQVLSSYEQYF
J gene: TRBJ2-7
D gene: NA
V gene: TRBV6-1
clone size: few

CDR3 DNA: TGTGCCAGCAGTTTTACCGGGGTCTACGAGCAGTACTTC
CDR3 protein: CASSFTGVYEQYF
J gene: TRBJ2-7
D gene: NA
V gene: TRBV28
clone size: many

CDR3 DNA: TGTGCCAGTTCGACAGGGGACTACTACGAGCAGTACTTC
CDR3 protein: CASSTGDYYEQYF
J gene: TRBJ2-7
D gene: NA
V gene: TRBV19
clone size: many

CDR3 DNA: TGTGCCAGCAGTCACCCCGCGGGGAGAGGGTACGAGCAGTACTTC
CDR3 protein: CASSHPAGRGYEQYF
J gene: TRBJ2-7
D gene: NA
V gene: TRBV6-5
clone size: NA

CDR3 DNA: TGTGCCACCAGCACCCGGACAGGGAGTAGTCAGCCCCAGCATTTT
CDR3 protein: CATSTRTGSSQPQHF
J gene: TRBJ1-5
D gene: TRBD1
V gene: TRBV15
clone size: many

CDR3 DNA: TGTGCCAGCAACCCAAGCCAGGGAGAGCCCCAGCATTTT
CDR3 protein: CASNPSQGEPQHF
J gene: TRBJ1-5
D gene: NA
V gene: TRBV6-1
clone size: many

CDR3 DNA: TGTGCCAGCAGTTTAGCGCTCTCCACCGGGGGAGACATTAAGTACTTC
CDR3 protein: CASSLALSTGGDIKYF
J gene: TRBJ2-4
D gene: NA
V gene: TRBV12-3/TRBV12-4
clone size: many

CDR3 DNA: TGTGCCAGTAGACCTGGGACAGGGTTAGGTAGCACTGAAGCTTTCTTT
CDR3 protein: CASRPGTGLGSTEAFF
J gene: TRBJ1-1
D gene: TRBD1
V gene: TRBV19
clone size: many

CDR3 DNA: TGTGCCACCAGCGGGCGCGGGAATCAGCCCCAGCATTTT
CDR3 protein: CATSGRGNQPQHF
J gene: TRBJ1-5
D gene: NA
V gene: TRBV15
clone size: many

CDR3 DNA: TGCAGTGCTAATCTAGTAGTGAATCAGCCTCAGCATTTT
CDR3 protein: CSANLVVNQPQHF
J gene: TRBJ1-5
D gene: NA
V gene: TRBV20-1
clone size: NA

CDR3 DNA: TGTGCCAGCAGCAAGCCGGGGACAGGACTCTCCTACGAGCAGTACTTC
CDR3 protein: CASSKPGTGLSYEQYF
J gene: TRBJ2-7
D gene: TRBD1
V gene: TRBV6-2/TRBV6-3
clone size: NA

CDR3 DNA: TGTGCCAGCAGCTTAAGACCGACAGGATTTGGAAACACCATATATTTT
CDR3 protein: CASSLRPTGFGNTIYF
J gene: TRBJ1-3
D gene: NA
V gene: TRBV11-2
clone size: many

CDR3 DNA: TGTGCCTGGAGTACCAGTCCGTGGGGCACCGGGGAGCTGTTTTTT
CDR3 protein: CAWSTSPWGTGELFF
J gene: TRBJ2-2
D gene: NA
V gene: TRBV30
clone size: many

CDR3 DNA: TGTGCCACCTGGGGCGGGTTTTCAAACACCGGGGAGCTGTTTTTT
CDR3 protein: CATWGGFSNTGELFF
J gene: TRBJ2-2
D gene: NA
V gene: TRBV28
clone size: many

CDR3 DNA: TGTGCCAGCAGTTTTGGGCCAGTGCGGGGGACCCAGTACTTC
CDR3 protein: CASSFGPVRGTQYF
J gene: TRBJ2-5
D gene: NA
V gene: TRBV12-3/TRBV12-4
clone size: NA

CDR3 DNA: TGTGCCAGCAGGCGGACTAACTATGGCTACACCTTC
CDR3 protein: CASRRTNYGYTF
J gene: TRBJ1-2
D gene: NA
V gene: TRBV6-1
clone size: many

CDR3 DNA: TGTGCCAGCAGTGAGATTGCAGGCTCCTATGGCTACACCTTC
CDR3 protein: CASSEIAGSYGYTF
J gene: TRBJ1-2
D gene: NA
V gene: TRBV2
clone size: many

CDR3 DNA: TGCAGCGTTGGGCCGACAGGGAACGAGCAGTACTTC
CDR3 protein: CSVGPTGNEQYF
J gene: TRBJ2-7
D gene: TRBD1
V gene: TRBV29-1
clone size: many

CDR3 DNA: TGTGCCAGCAGTTTATCGCGCGGAAACACCATATATTTT
CDR3 protein: CASSLSRGNTIYF
J gene: TRBJ1-3
D gene: NA
V gene: TRBV27
clone size: many

CDR3 DNA: TGTGCCAGCAGCCTTCGGCCGGGACAGGGAGGGGACACTGAAGCTTTCTTT
CDR3 protein: CASSLRPGQGGDTEAFF
J gene: TRBJ1-1
D gene: TRBD1
V gene: TRBV3-1
clone size: NA

CDR3 DNA: TGCAGTGCTAGAGATCGAGGCGCGCGGGAGACCCAGTACTTC
CDR3 protein: CSARDRGARETQYF
J gene: TRBJ2-5
D gene: NA
V gene: TRBV20-1
clone size: NA

CDR3 DNA: TGTGCCAGCAGCCGGACACAGGGTACTTACTACGAGCAGTACTTC
CDR3 protein: CASSRTQGTYYEQYF
J gene: TRBJ2-7
D gene: NA
V gene: TRBV11-2
clone size: many

CDR3 DNA: TGTGCCAGCAGTTGGGGGGAGGTCGGCACTGAAGCTTTCTTT
CDR3 protein: CASSWGEVGTEAFF
J gene: TRBJ1-1
D gene: NA
V gene: TRBV12-3/TRBV12-4
clone size: many

CDR3 DNA: TGCAGCGTTGGGGGGCAAATGGACACTGAAGCTTTCTTT
CDR3 protein: CSVGGQMDTEAFF
J gene: TRBJ1-1
D gene: NA
V gene: TRBV29-1
clone size: many

CDR3 DNA: TGCGCCAGCAGCCAAGAGGGACAGGTCTATGGCTACACCTTC
CDR3 protein: CASSQEGQVYGYTF
J gene: TRBJ1-2
D gene: TRBD1
V gene: TRBV4-3
clone size: NA

CDR3 DNA: TGCAGCGTTGAGGACAGGGAATGGGATGGCTACACCTTC
CDR3 protein: CSVEDREWDGYTF
J gene: TRBJ1-2
D gene: TRBD1
V gene: TRBV29-1
clone size: many